This TCR beta chain is drawn from a study of metastatic and nonmetastatic thyroid tumors. This clone was seen many times. Its antigen is undetermined. Study results and caveats: Significantly greater TCR beta diversity was reportedly found in malignant thyroid tumors than in benign nodules (in blood and tumor).

With MiXCR, TCRdb reprocessed the PCR reads. The table records some 23,000 clones, about 13% of them present only once. CDR3 length: 16 amino acids. The germline V gene has CDR1 LNHDA and CDR2 SQIVND (reference sequence). V was trimmed by 5 bases and J by 6 bases, leaving 19 bases between them. All patients were treatment-naive before thyroid surgery. The source of this sequence is a female donor with papillary thyroid cancer or a benign thyroid nodule (not recorded which). Some clones in this sample may be carry-over from other donors' samples. The V and J genes are TRBV19 and TRBJ1-4; D gene uncertain. The sample taken for sequencing was blood. CDR3: CASSLTSWGEDEKLFF. In DNA form, the CDR3 reads TGTGCCAGTAGTCTTACTAGTTGGGGAGAGGATGAAAAACTGTTTTTT.